The 25 T cell receptor beta chains listed next were all sequenced from one sample in a study of cytomegalovirus exposure and HLA in healthy donors. PCR was performed using 60 Vbeta and 13 Jbeta primers. Generated by immunoSEQ multiplex PCR, the TCRdb table keeps only in-frame clones and is missing some. Of 60,000 to 85,000 clones in the sample, roughly 74% were seen once. The source material was PBMCs. These receptors all stem from a human donor in good health.

V gene TRBV30 combines with J gene TRBJ2-2; D not resolved. Per the germline V gene, CDR1 is GTSNPN and CDR2 is SVGIG (reference sequence). The CDR3 is 15 residues long. The V end was cut by 4 bases, the J end by 0 bases, with 12 bases between. The CDR3 here is CAWMVGSSNTGELFF. The CDR3 region has the DNA TGTGCCTGGATGGTGGGCAGCTCGAACACCGGGGAGCTGTTTTTT.

The rearrangement joins TRBV19 to TRBJ2-1; 9 bases are a match to TRBD1. J lost 10 bases, V lost 6 bases, and 13 bases had no gene match. Germline CDR1 reads LNHDA; CDR2 reads SQIVND (reference sequence). There are 15 residues in the CDR3. The CDR3 spells CASSRRDRDVREQFF. Here the CDR3 DNA reads TGTGCCAGTAGCCGCCGGGACAGGGACGTTCGGGAGCAGTTCTTC.

The chain combines TRBV9 with TRBJ2-1, with TRBD2 as a possible D gene (6 bases). The CDR3 loop spans 16 amino acids. Looked up from germline, CDR1 is SGDLS and CDR2 is YYNGEE. Trimming removed 1 base from V and 1 base from J, with 12 bases in between. The CDR3 DNA is TGTGCCAGCAGCGTAAATGTCGGGAGTTCCTACAATGAGCAGTTCTTC. Its translation: CASSVNVGSSYNEQFF.

V is TRBV6-6 and J is TRBJ2-4; tentatively, D is TRBD1 (5 bases). CDR3 length: 15 amino acids. Germline lookup yields CDR1 MNHNY and CDR2 SVGAGI (reference sequence). The ends were cut back, 8 bases at V and 0 bases at J, with 14 bases in the middle. In nucleotides, the CDR3 is TGTGCCAGCTCTGGCAGGGTTAGAGCCAAAAACATTCAGTACTTC. The encoded protein is CASSGRVRAKNIQYF.

The chain is built from TRBV19 and TRBJ1-1; D gene unclear. The CDR3 sequence is 11 residues long. CDR1 LNHDA and CDR2 SQIVND come from the germline V gene (reference sequence). The V end was cut by 9 bases, the J end by 4 bases, with 9 bases between. CDR3 in amino acids: CASRFGTEAFF. CDR3 sequence (DNA): TGTGCCAGCCGATTCGGCACTGAAGCTTTCTTT.

This CDR3 reads CASRPGGPTGELFF. CDR3 nucleotide sequence: TGCGCCAGCAGGCCGGGAGGACCCACCGGGGAGCTGTTTTTT. The chain employs TRBV5-1 and TRBJ2-2; 7 nucleotides agree with TRBD2. The CDR3 extends over 14 amino acids. J was trimmed by 4 bases and V by 5 bases; bases with no gene match: 5. CDR1 is SGHRS, CDR2 YFSETQ, per germline. Variable domain in full (rest from reference TRBV5-1 and TRBJ2-2): KAGVTQTPRYLIKTRGQQVTLSCSPISGHRSVSWYQQTPGQGLQFLFEYFSETQRNKGNFPGRFSGRQFSNSRSEMNVSTLELGDSALYLCASRPGGPTGELFFGEGSRLTVL.

This chain uses TRBV29-1 with TRBJ1-1; D might be TRBD1 (5 bases). CDR1 is SQVTM and CDR2 is ANQGSEA in the germline V gene. V lost 6 bases to trimming and J lost 7 bases, with 12 bases between them. This CDR3 has 11 amino acids. The CDR3 region is CSVDTSSEAFF. The CDR3 nucleotides are TGCAGCGTGGACACGAGCAGTGAAGCTTTCTTT.

In nucleotides, the CDR3 is TGTGCCAGCAGTTCCCGGACAGGGTATGGGCCGCAGTACTTC. It encodes CASSSRTGYGPQYF. The genes are TRBV27 and TRBJ2-7, with 8 nucleotides matching TRBD1. Germline values: CDR1 MNHEY, CDR2 SMNVEV (reference sequence). The CDR3 length is 14 residues. V lost 4 bases to trimming and J lost 9 bases; unmatched junction nucleotides: 11.

V and J are TRBV20-1 and TRBJ1-2; no reliable D call. The germline V and J ends were trimmed by 5 bases and 5 bases, with 6 bases remaining between them. CDR1 DFQATT and CDR2 SNEGSKA come from the germline V gene (reference sequence). The CDR3 covers 10 residues. CDR3 region: CSAGLYGYTF. CDR3 sequence (DNA): TGCAGTGCTGGCCTTTATGGCTACACCTTC.

V is TRBV6-1 and J is TRBJ1-5; 8 positions match TRBD1. The trim removed 5 bases at V and 6 bases at J, leaving 9 bases unmatched. The CDR3 extends over 15 amino acids. CDR1 and CDR2 (germline): MNHNS, SASEGT. The CDR3 DNA reads TGTGCCAGCAGTTTCGGACAGGGTGGGTCTCAGCCCCAGCATTTT. As protein: CASSFGQGGSQPQHF.

This chain uses TRBV7-8 with TRBJ2-7, with a tentative D call TRBD1 (6 bases). CDR1 SGHVS and CDR2 FQNEAQ come from the germline V gene. Trimming removed 5 bases at V and 2 bases at J, with 13 bases between. The CDR3 is made up of 14 amino acids. The CDR3 nucleotides are TGTGCCAGCAGCGCCGACAGGAACACCTACGAGCAGTACTTC. Protein sequence: CASSADRNTYEQYF.

In regard to this clone: One end of the junction does not line up with germline, which may come from a read error. The identical CDR3 is also encoded by other nucleotide sequences in the sample. V gene TRBV6-5 combines with J gene TRBJ1-5; 9 bases agree with TRBD1. The CDR3 has 14 amino acids. Germline CDR1 and CDR2: MNHEY and SVGAGI. CDR3 amino acids: CASSYGTGIGPQHF. CDR3 sequence (DNA): TGCGCCAGCAGTTACGGGACAGGGATTGGGCCCCAGCATTTT.

This clone was seen only once. The CDR3 DNA reads TGTGCCAGCAGCTTAAGCGGAAGTGCCTACGAGCAGTACTTC. Translated: CASSLSGSAYEQYF. This sequence joins TRBV11-3 and TRBJ2-7, with TRBD2 as a possible D gene (5 bases). Trimming shortened V by 2 bases and J by 2 bases, and 10 bases separated the two germline ends. Germline assignment: CDR1 SGHNT and CDR2 YENEEA. The CDR3 is 14 residues long.

The rearrangement links TRBV19 to TRBJ1-1; no clear D. V was clipped by 1 base and J by 1 base, with 4 bases between them. CDR1 LNHDA and CDR2 SQIVND come from the germline V gene (reference sequence). The CDR3 consists of 13 residues. The CDR3, as DNA: TGTGCCAGTAGTATAGGGCCGAACACTGAAGCTTTCTTT. Translation: CASSIGPNTEAFF.

This rearrangement joins TRBV12-5 to TRBJ2-7; possible D gene TRBD2, 5 bases. Germline loops: CDR1 LGHNT, CDR2 FRNRAP. This CDR3 is built from 12 residues. Trimming pared 2 bases from V and 8 bases from J, leaving 10 bases between. The CDR3 loop reads CASGLTRGKQYF. The CDR3 region has the DNA TGTGCTAGTGGTTTGACTCGAGGGAAGCAGTACTTC.

This clone was observed a few times. The chain carries TRBV5-1 and TRBJ1-2, with unresolved D. Per germline, CDR1 SGHRS and CDR2 YFSETQ. There are 16 residues in the CDR3. V gave up 0 bases and J gave up 1 base, with 13 bases separating them. The CDR3: CASSLGEIGSNYGYTF. CDR3 coding DNA: TGCGCCAGCAGCTTGGGAGAAATCGGTAGTAACTATGGCTACACCTTC.

The chain combines TRBV30 with TRBJ2-1, with D uncertain. CDR3 length: 12 residues. The V end was cut by 2 bases, the J end by 6 bases, with 8 bases between. In germline, CDR1 is GTSNPN, CDR2 SVGIG (reference sequence). CDR3 amino acids: CAWSSGGNEQFF. The CDR3 coding sequence is TGTGCCTGGAGTTCTGGCGGCAATGAGCAGTTCTTC.

V usage is TRBV2 and J usage is TRBJ1-1; 7 bases are a match to TRBD1. From germline, CDR1 is SNHLY and CDR2 FYNNEI. V shed 5 bases and J 2 bases; nucleotides not matched to a gene: 5. The length of the CDR3 is 14 residues. The DNA of the CDR3 is TGTGCCAGCAGTCGACAGGGACCTAACACTGAAGCTTTCTTT. Protein sequence: CASSRQGPNTEAFF.

The rearrangement joins TRBV5-1 to TRBJ2-3, with D unresolved. This CDR3 has 15 amino acids. Germline V CDR1 and CDR2: SGHRS, YFSETQ. V lost 0 bases and J 2 bases, leaving 10 bases between the germline ends. CDR3 residues: CASSLVDEATDTQYF. In DNA, the CDR3 is TGCGCCAGCAGCTTGGTGGATGAGGCCACAGATACGCAGTATTTT.

The genes are TRBV6-5 and TRBJ2-7; D uncertain. In germline, CDR1 is MNHEY, CDR2 SVGAGI. V was clipped by 0 bases and J by 1 base, with 10 bases between them. CDR3 length: 15 amino acids. The CDR3 DNA sequence: TGTGCCAGCAGTTACTCGATAGGCAGGTCCTACGAGCAGTACTTC. Translation: CASSYSIGRSYEQYF.

V is TRBV5-1 and J is TRBJ2-7; 7 positions match TRBD1. The CDR3 covers 16 residues. Trimming cost V 0 bases and J 0 bases; bases outside gene matches: 6. Germline CDR1 SGHRS, CDR2 YFSETQ. The CDR3 DNA reads TGCGCCAGCAGCTTGGAGGGGGCTCCAAACTCCTACGAGCAGTACTTC. Encoded protein: CASSLEGAPNSYEQYF.

The chain employs TRBV7-9 and TRBJ2-1; possibly TRBD2 for D (6 bases). CDR3 length: 15 residues. V lost 5 bases and J 7 bases, leaving 18 bases between the germline ends. Germline CDR1 SEHNR, CDR2 FQNEAQ (reference sequence). CDR3 nucleotide sequence: TGTGCCAGCAGCCCTCCGGGACTCCTGTCTAATGAGCAGTTCTTC. It codes for CASSPPGLLSNEQFF.

The V and J genes are TRBV6-5 and TRBJ2-7; TRBD2 is a possible D gene (5 bases). The germline CDR1 and CDR2 sequences are MNHEY and SVGAGI. The CDR3 has 14 residues. Trimming stripped 4 bases from V and 4 bases from J, with 14 bases between. CDR3 sequence: CASSSFRGRYEQYF. The DNA for the CDR3 is TGTGCCAGCAGTTCATTTCGGGGAAGGTACGAGCAGTACTTC.

This clone was recorded a few times. The J gene is TRBJ1-5, the V gene TRBV6-5; a possible D gene is TRBD1 (6 bases). The germline CDR1 and CDR2 sequences are MNHEY and SVGAGI. This CDR3 has 15 amino acids. V dropped 1 base and J dropped 5 bases, with 12 bases sitting between them. As DNA, the CDR3 is TGTGCCAGCAGTTACTATGCGGGGGCGGATCAGCCCCAGCATTTT. This sequence encodes CASSYYAGADQPQHF.

The chain employs TRBV6-5 and TRBJ2-5, with 8 bases identical to TRBD1. The CDR3 loop spans 15 amino acids. Germline CDR1 reads MNHEY; CDR2 reads SVGAGI. Unmatched junction bases numbered 10, after V lost 7 bases and J lost 3 bases. CDR3 in amino acids: CASTPDRVRKETQYF. The CDR3 region has the DNA TGTGCCAGCACCCCGGACAGGGTGAGAAAAGAGACCCAGTACTTC.